The 4 T cell receptor beta chains below all came from one sample that was sequenced in a study of shared clonotypes between healthy human individuals. Sequencing was performed with immunoSEQ multiplex PCR; in TCRdb, only in-frame clones are kept and a portion is missing. The table includes about 710,000 clones, roughly 73% detected once. Material for sequencing was memory CD4+ T cells sorted from blood. Subset reported: CD45RA-negative fraction. The origin of the receptors is a woman aged 25 to 39 in good health.

This clone occurred a few times. The chain employs TRBV19 and TRBJ1-2, with D possibly matching TRBD1 (5 bases). The V end was cut by 1 base, the J end by 7 bases, with 7 bases between. The CDR3 loop spans 12 amino acids. Germline lookup yields CDR1 LNHDA and CDR2 SQIVND (reference sequence). The CDR3 reads CASSIADSGYTF. DNA of the CDR3: TGTGCCAGTAGTATAGCTGACAGTGGCTACACCTTC.

The V and J genes are TRBV7-8 and TRBJ2-3; D assignment may be TRBD1 or TRBD2 (6 bases each). V was cut by 4 bases and J by 3 bases, with 11 bases left in between. CDR1 and CDR2 (germline): SGHVS, FQNEAQ. The CDR3 is 14 amino acids. The CDR3 DNA is TGTGCCAGCAGCTCAAGGAGGGGGACAGATACGCAGTATTTT. Amino acid sequence: CASSSRRGTDTQYF.

This clone was detected a few times. The CDR3 DNA reads as TGCAGCGCGGGGGAGCGGGGAGCCTATGGCTACACCTTC. Protein product: CSAGERGAYGYTF. V usage is TRBV29-1 and J usage is TRBJ1-2; D might be TRBD1 (5 bases). This CDR3 has 13 amino acids. Germline-derived CDR1 and CDR2 are SQVTM and ANQGSEA. Trimming shortened V by 7 bases and J by 4 bases, and 16 bases separated the two germline ends.

This clone was detected only a few times. CDR3 coding DNA: TGTGCCAGCAGCTTATCCCCGGTACCGACCTACGAGCAGTACTTC. Protein product: CASSLSPVPTYEQYF. The J gene is TRBJ2-7, the V gene TRBV11-2, with no clear D. The ends were cut back, 2 bases at V and 2 bases at J, with 13 bases in the middle. CDR1 is SGHAT and CDR2 is FQNNGV in the germline V gene. This CDR3 has 15 residues.